This TCR beta chain was sequenced in a study of T-cell reconstitution after alpha-beta-depleted transplantation in children. Germline CDR1 and CDR2: SGHTA and FQGNSA. J lost 0 bases, V lost 0 bases, and 6 bases had no gene match. The CDR3 is 17 residues long. The table lists this clonotype with many counts. Unique molecular identifiers were used in preparing the TCRbeta library. MiXCR was run by TCRdb on the PCR reads, yielding one entry per CDR3 protein. Of 250,000 to 300,000 distinct CDR3 sequences listed, 9.5% to 13% were seen once; the top ten hold less than 25%. Specimen: peripheral blood, collected 180 days after TCRalphabeta/CD19-depleted stem cell transplant. This sequence originates from a male patient aged 2 to 10 who had a stem cell transplant for chronic granulomatous disease, so the T cells may come from the graft donor. This chain links TRBV7-2 with TRBJ2-5; 8 bases are a match to TRBD2. The CDR3 reads CASSLAPAGGYQETQYF. In DNA, the CDR3 is TGTGCCAGCAGCTTAGCGCCGGCGGGGGGCTACCAAGAGACCCAGTACTTC.